This T cell receptor beta chain was observed in a study of response to subunit inactivated influenza vaccine. Study results and limitations: Authors suggested that a seasonal influenza vaccination recruits few new T cells each time.

V was trimmed by 3 bases and J by 1 base, leaving 9 bases between them. The length of the CDR3 is 15 residues. TCRdb passed the RT-PCR reads through MiXCR, listing each CDR3 protein once. Here the sample spans fewer than 550,000 distinct CDR3 sequences, roughly 27% being singletons. This clonotype has just a few counts. Its matching antigen is unknown. The receptor comes from a man aged 50-60 years who received an inactivated influenza vaccine. The specimen was CD4+ T cells sorted from PBMCs, collected less than 6 days after vaccination. The rearrangement joins TRBV12-3 or TRBV12-4 to TRBJ2-2; weak D call: TRBD1 (6 bases). The CDR3 coding sequence is TGTGCCAGCAGTTTGGAACAGGGGAACACCGGGGAGCTGTTTTTT. Protein: CASSLEQGNTGELFF.